This T cell receptor beta chain emerged from a study of T cell responses to AZD1222 COVID-19 vaccine. Study-level results: Rises in breadth and depth of Spike-specific TCRs came after two AZD1222 doses. Researchers report vaccine-associated CD4 TCRs spanning spike, with dominance at 160-218 and 743-854. Donors were chiefly white British, with a greater number of females, and clonal diversity was perhaps underestimated.

Sequencing was performed with immunoSEQ multiplex PCR; in TCRdb, only in-frame clones are kept and a portion is missing. The sample holds tens of thousands of clones, roughly nine tenths seen once. This clone was counted a few times. The antigen remains undetermined. Germline CDR1 is SGHVS and CDR2 is FQNEAQ. The CDR3 loop spans 16 amino acids. Trimming took off 2 bases at V and 0 bases at J, with 11 bases between the two ends. V and J are TRBV7-8 and TRBJ2-1; D unclear. The clonotype originates from an adult in good health. The sequenced sample was peripheral blood, obtained on day 0 of AZD1222 vaccination. The CDR3 reads CASSLFISSSYNEQFF. CDR3 DNA sequence: TGTGCCAGCAGCTTATTTATCAGTAGCTCCTACAATGAGCAGTTCTTC.